This TCR beta chain was obtained from a study of post-analysis software for immune sequencing data. Note on this clonotype: The antigen remains undetermined.

cDNA libraries of TCR beta carried unique molecular identifiers. Yield was 500,000 or so cDNA molecules from around 1 to 9.1 million T cells. TCRdb ran MiXCR on the PCR reads and lists one entry per CDR3 protein. The table includes roughly 600,000 distinct CDR3 sequences, roughly 47% detected once. Study results and limitations: Roughly five TRBV segments, including TRBV5-6, TRBV5-1 and TRBV20-1, were more frequent in patients than controls.

The germline gives CDR1 MNHEY, CDR2 SMNVEV (reference sequence). The V end lost 4 bases, the J end lost 1 base, and 8 bases lay between the germline ends. The CDR3 has 14 residues. The rearrangement uses TRBV27 and TRBJ1-5; D gene unclear. The receptor comes from a girl aged 10-17 years with multiple sclerosis. The sample taken for sequencing was blood. The CDR3 nucleotides are TGTGCCAGCAGTTACGGGTGGAGCAATCAGCCCCAGCATTTT. It yields the protein CASSYGWSNQPQHF.